This TCR beta chain was recorded in a study of cytomegalovirus exposure and HLA in healthy donors. With regard to this clone: Its antigen is not known.

Study-wide findings and caveats: Association with HLA alleles at 0.05 false discovery rate was found for some 18,000 TCR beta sequences in a later analysis. With further analysis later on, most CMV-associated TCR beta chains appeared HLA-restricted. Earlier findings revealed that most TCR beta V segments proved productive either about 87% or about 30% of the time.

Looked up from germline, CDR1 is SGHRS and CDR2 is YFSETQ. The CDR3 runs to 17 residues. Losses at the gene ends were 4 bases for V and 3 bases for J; bases not matched to a gene: 11. The PCR contained 60 Vbeta and 13 Jbeta primers. Method: immunoSEQ multiplex PCR; TCRdb's copy keeps in-frame clones and lacks some. In the table there are about 260,000 clones, roughly two thirds of which are singletons. The sequence came from a female donor in good health and CMV-seronegative. The chain is built from TRBV5-1 and TRBJ2-3; 10 bases line up with TRBD2. Sequenced sample: PBMCs. This CDR3 is CASSQLLAGDGTDTQYF. CDR3 sequence (DNA): TGCGCCAGCAGCCAGCTCCTAGCGGGAGACGGTACAGATACGCAGTATTTT. Drawing the rest from reference TRBV5-1 and TRBJ2-3, the complete variable domain is KAGVTQTPRYLIKTRGQQVTLSCSPISGHRSVSWYQQTPGQGLQFLFEYFSETQRNKGNFPGRFSGRQFSNSRSEMNVSTLELGDSALYLCASSQLLAGDGTDTQYFGPGTRLTVL.